The clone carrying this T cell receptor beta chain was seen more than once but under ten times. Its antigen is currently unknown. This specimen comes from a study of cytomegalovirus exposure and HLA in healthy donors. Study outcomes and limitations: Sequences of the TCR beta chain were said to predict the HLA-A and HLA-B alleles of most subjects accurately. A later analysis revealed that TCR association rates differed between HLA loci, peaking at DRB1 and bottoming out at HLA-C. A few V segments could not be told apart, such as TRBV6-2 and TRBV6-3, and were left out. It was reportedly the case that the classifier diagnosed cytomegalovirus status with high specificity and sensitivity.

CDR1 and CDR2 from the germline V gene are SGHAT and FQNNGV. CDR3 length: 12 amino acids. A multiplex PCR was run with 60 Vbeta primers and 13 Jbeta primers. This table comes from immunoSEQ multiplex PCR, and its TCRdb copy is limited to in-frame clones, with some not included. The sample consists of roughly 150,000 clones, over 75% of them appearing once. Sequencing was carried out using PBMCs. This sequence was found in a male donor in good health and CMV-seronegative. The genes are TRBV11-2 and TRBJ2-7; 9 nucleotides agree with TRBD1. This chain's CDR3 is CAIRTGERQQYF. CDR3 sequence (DNA): TGTGCAATTCGGACAGGGGAAAGACAGCAGTACTTC. Combining the CDR3 with reference TRBV11-2 and TRBJ2-7 gives the whole variable domain EAGVAQSPRYKIIEKRQSVAFWCNPISGHATLYWYQQILGQGPKLLIQFQNNGVVDDSQLPKDRFSAERLKGVDSTLKIQPAKLEDSAVYLCAIRTGERQQYFGPGTRLTVT.